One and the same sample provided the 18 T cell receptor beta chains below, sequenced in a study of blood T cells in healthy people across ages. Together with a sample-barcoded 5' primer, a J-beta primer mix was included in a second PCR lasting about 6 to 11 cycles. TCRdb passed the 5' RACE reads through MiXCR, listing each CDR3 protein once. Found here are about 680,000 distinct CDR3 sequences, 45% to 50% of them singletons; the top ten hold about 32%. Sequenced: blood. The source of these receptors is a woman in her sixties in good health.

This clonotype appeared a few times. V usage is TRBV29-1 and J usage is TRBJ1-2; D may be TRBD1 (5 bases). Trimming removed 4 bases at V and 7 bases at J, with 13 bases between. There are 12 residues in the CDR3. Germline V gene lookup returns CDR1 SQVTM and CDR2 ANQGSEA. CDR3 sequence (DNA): TGCAGCGTTGGGAGGGACGGGGGTGGCTACACCTTC. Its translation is CSVGRDGGGYTF.

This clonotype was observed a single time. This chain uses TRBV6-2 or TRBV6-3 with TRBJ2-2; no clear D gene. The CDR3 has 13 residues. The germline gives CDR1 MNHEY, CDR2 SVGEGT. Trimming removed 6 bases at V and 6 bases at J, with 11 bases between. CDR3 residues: CASRRQIAGELFF. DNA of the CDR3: TGTGCCAGCAGAAGGCAGATCGCCGGGGAGCTGTTTTTT.

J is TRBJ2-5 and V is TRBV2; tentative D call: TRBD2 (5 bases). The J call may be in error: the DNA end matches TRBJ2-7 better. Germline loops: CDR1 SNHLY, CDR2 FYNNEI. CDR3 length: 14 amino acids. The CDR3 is CASSASSGSDEQYF. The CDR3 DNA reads TGTGCCAGCAGTGCTTCCTCGGGGTCAGACGAGCAGTACTTC.

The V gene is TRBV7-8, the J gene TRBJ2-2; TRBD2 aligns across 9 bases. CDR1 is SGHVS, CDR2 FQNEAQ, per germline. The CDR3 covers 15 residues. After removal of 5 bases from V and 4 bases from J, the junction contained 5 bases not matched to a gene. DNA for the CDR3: TGTGCCAGCAGCGCAGCGGGAGGTTTCACCGGGGAGCTGTTTTTT. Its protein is CASSAAGGFTGELFF.

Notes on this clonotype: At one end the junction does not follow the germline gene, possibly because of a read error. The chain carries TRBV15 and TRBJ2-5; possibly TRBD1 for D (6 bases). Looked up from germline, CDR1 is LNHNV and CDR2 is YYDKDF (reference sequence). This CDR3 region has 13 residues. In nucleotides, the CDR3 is TGTGCCACCGGCAGAGGGGGACCAGAGACCCAGTACTTC. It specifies CATGRGGPETQYF.

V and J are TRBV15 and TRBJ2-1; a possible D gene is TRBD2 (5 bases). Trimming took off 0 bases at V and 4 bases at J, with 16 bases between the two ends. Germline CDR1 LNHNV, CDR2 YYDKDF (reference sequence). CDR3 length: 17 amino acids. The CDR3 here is CATSREMGIREYNEQFF. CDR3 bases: TGTGCCACCAGCAGAGAAATGGGGATACGGGAATACAATGAGCAGTTCTTC.

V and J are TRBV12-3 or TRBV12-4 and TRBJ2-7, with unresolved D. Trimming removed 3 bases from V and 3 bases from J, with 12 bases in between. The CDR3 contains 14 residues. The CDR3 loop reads CASSFGLGVYEQYF. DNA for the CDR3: TGTGCCAGCAGTTTTGGTTTAGGAGTCTACGAGCAGTACTTC.

As DNA, the CDR3 is TGTGCCAGCAGCCGGGGAAGCAGCTTCAATGAGCAGTTCTTC. Translation: CASSRGSSFNEQFF. The chain uses TRBV27 and TRBJ2-1; weak D call: TRBD2 (5 bases). CDR1 MNHEY and CDR2 SMNVEV come from the germline V gene (reference sequence). Trimming cost V 6 bases and J 6 bases, with 15 bases left between them. The CDR3 contains 14 residues.

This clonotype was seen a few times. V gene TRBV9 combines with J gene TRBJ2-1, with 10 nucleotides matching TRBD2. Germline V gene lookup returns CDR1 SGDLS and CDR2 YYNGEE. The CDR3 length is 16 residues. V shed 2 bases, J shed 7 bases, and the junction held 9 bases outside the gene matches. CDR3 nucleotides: TGTGCCAGCAGCGTCGGACCTAGCGGGAGAGGTAATGAGCAGTTCTTC. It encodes CASSVGPSGRGNEQFF.

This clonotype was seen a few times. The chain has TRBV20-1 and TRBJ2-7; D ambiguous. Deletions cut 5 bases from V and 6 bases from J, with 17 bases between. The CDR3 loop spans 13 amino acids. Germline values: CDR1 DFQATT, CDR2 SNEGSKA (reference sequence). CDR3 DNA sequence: TGCAGTGCTCCTCTCGACTCTGCTCGCGAGCAGTACTTC. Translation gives CSAPLDSAREQYF.

The CDR3 protein is CASSYQGARNEQFF. CDR3 nucleotide sequence: TGTGCCAGCAGTTACCAAGGGGCGCGAAATGAGCAGTTCTTC. The V call is TRBV6-2 or TRBV6-3, the J call TRBJ2-1, with TRBD1 as a possible D gene (5 bases). Trimming took 2 bases from V and 7 from J, leaving 12 bases between them. The V gene's germline CDR1 is MNHEY and CDR2 SVGEGT. The CDR3 sequence is 14 residues long.

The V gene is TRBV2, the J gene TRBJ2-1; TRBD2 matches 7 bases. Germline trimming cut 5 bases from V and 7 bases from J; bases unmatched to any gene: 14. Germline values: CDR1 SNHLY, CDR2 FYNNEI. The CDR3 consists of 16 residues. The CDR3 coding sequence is TGTGCCAGCAGTTTTTTCGGCGGGAGCCCGGGGAATGAGCAGTTCTTC. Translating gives CASSFFGGSPGNEQFF.

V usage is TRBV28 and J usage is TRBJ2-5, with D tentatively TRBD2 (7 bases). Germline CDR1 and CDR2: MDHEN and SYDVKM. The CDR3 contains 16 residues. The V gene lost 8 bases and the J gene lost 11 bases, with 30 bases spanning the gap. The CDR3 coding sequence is TGTGCCAGCGGCGCGGGGGCAGCCATTCCCTGGAATGAGCAGTACTTC. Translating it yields CASGAGAAIPWNEQYF.

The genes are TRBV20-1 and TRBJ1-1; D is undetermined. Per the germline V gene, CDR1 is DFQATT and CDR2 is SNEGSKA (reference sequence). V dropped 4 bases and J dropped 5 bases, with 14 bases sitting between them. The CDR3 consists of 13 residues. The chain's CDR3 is CSANEDWPTEAFF. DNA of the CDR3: TGCAGTGCTAACGAAGACTGGCCGACTGAAGCTTTCTTT.

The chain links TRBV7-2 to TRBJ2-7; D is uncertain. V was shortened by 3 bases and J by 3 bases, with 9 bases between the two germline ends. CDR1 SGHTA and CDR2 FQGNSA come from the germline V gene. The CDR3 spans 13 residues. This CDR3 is CASSFSNGYEQYF. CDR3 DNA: TGTGCCAGCAGCTTTAGTAACGGCTACGAGCAGTACTTC.

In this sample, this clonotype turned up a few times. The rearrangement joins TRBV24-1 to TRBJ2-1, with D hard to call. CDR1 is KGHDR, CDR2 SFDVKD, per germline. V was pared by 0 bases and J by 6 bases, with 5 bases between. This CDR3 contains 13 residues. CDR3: CATSDLTVNEQFF. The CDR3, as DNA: TGTGCCACCAGTGATTTGACGGTCAATGAGCAGTTCTTC.

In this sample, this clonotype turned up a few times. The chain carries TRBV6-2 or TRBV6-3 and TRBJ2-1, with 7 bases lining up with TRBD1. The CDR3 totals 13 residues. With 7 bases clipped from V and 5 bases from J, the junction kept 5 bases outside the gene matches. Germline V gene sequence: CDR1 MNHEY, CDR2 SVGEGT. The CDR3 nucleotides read TGTGCCAGCAATACAGGGGATCACAATGAGCAGTTCTTC. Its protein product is CASNTGDHNEQFF.

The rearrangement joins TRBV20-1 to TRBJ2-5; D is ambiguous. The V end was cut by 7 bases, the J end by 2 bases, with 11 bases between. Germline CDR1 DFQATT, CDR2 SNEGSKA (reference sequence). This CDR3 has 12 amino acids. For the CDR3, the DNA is TGCAGTGAGTTTCTGGGACAAGAGACCCAGTACTTC. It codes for CSEFLGQETQYF.